Reported below is one T cell receptor beta chain. Its target is not known. Clones were read by immunoSEQ multiplex PCR, and TCRdb kept only the in-frame ones, dropping some. The repertoire holds about 100,000 clones, 75% to 95% seen once, with about 0.49% in the top ten. The sample originates from a study of OX40 agonist ivuxolimab in advanced cancers. Findings and limits, study-wide: Partial responders at 0.1-3.0 mg/kg showed near-lowest clonal expansion. There was clonal expansion of CD4+ and CD8+ blood T cells by week 6 at 0.1 to 3.0 mg/kg.

The sequence was collected from an adult with an advanced solid tumor such as melanoma, head and neck, liver or kidney cancer. The source was CD4+ or CD8+ T cells sorted from blood, collected in a trial of the OX40 agonist ivuxolimab.

The CDR3 here is CASSPGTGVVYTF. CDR3 bases: TGTGCCAGCAGTCCGGGGACAGGAGTAGTCTACACCTTC. This rearrangement joins TRBV28 to TRBJ1-2, with 8 bases aligning to TRBD1. Losses at the gene ends were 5 bases for V and 10 bases for J; bases not matched to a gene: 9. The V gene's germline CDR1 is MDHEN and CDR2 SYDVKM. There are 13 residues in the CDR3.